The T cell receptor beta chain described here comes from a study of control samples from healthy donors and cancer patients. The germline V and J ends were trimmed by 5 bases and 4 bases, with 13 bases remaining between them. In germline, CDR1 is MNHEY, CDR2 SMNVEV (reference sequence). This CDR3 comprises 14 residues. Profiled with immunoSEQ multiplex PCR; TCRdb holds only in-frame clones, not every one. The sample consists of about 100,000 clones, about 88% of them appearing once. Sequencing input: blood. This clonotype originated in a woman aged 50 to 60 in good health. The V gene is TRBV27, the J gene TRBJ2-3, with D possibly TRBD2 on 6 matching bases. The CDR3 loop is CASSPPTRADTQYF. The CDR3 DNA is TGTGCCAGCAGTCCCCCGACTAGGGCAGATACGCAGTATTTT.